This TCR beta chain was obtained from a study of blood T cell repertoires in COVID-19. Study context: The United States, Italy and Spain provided the acute and convalescent COVID-19 samples. PBMCs, B-cell-depleted T cells, or T cells were the source of the cDNA or gDNA that made up the material.

The authors' processing: Reference gene primer amplification gave nucleated cell count estimates. Method: immunoSEQ multiplex PCR; TCRdb's copy keeps in-frame clones and lacks some. Clonal size and the V and J genes are those of that table, whereas D and trimming came from the DNA. The sample includes around 250,000 clones, 80% to 85% of them seen just once. CDR1 and CDR2 from the germline V gene are LNHDA and SQIVND (reference sequence). V was trimmed by 8 bases and J by 6 bases, leaving 16 bases between them. This CDR3 spans 14 amino acids. Participant reports of clinical history set cohort assignment.

The clonotype was recovered from a man in his forties or fifties who had recovered from COVID-19. Sequenced material: PBMCs or T cells enriched from blood (not recorded which). The chain carries TRBV19 and TRBJ2-2; D might be TRBD1 (5 bases). The CDR3 is CASSGYPIAGELFF. The CDR3 nucleotides are TGTGCCAGTTCAGGGTACCCCATCGCCGGGGAGCTGTTTTTT.